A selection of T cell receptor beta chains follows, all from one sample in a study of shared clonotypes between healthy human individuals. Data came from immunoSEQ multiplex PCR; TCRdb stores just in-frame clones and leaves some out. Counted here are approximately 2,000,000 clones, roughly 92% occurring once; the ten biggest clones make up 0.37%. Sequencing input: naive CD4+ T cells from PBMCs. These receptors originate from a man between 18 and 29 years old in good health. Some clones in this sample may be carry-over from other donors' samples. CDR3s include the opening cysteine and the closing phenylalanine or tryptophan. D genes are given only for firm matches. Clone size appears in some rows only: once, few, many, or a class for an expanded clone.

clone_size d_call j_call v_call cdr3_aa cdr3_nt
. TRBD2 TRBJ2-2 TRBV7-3 CASSSAGSGSTGELFF TGTGCCAGCAGCTCCGCGGGTAGCGGGAGTACCGGGGAGCTGTTTTTT
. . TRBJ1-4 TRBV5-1 CASRQTNEKLFF TGCGCCAGCAGACAAACTAATGAAAAACTGTTTTTT
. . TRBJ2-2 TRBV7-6 CASSLARGRRGELFF TGTGCCAGCAGCTTAGCGCGTGGTAGGCGAGGGGAGCTGTTTTTT
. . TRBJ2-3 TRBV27 CASSSVRGNTDTQYF TGTGCCAGCAGTTCAGTACGGGGGAACACAGATACGCAGTATTTT
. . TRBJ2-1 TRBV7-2 CASSLNDRSSYNEQFF TGTGCCAGCAGCTTAAATGATCGGAGCTCCTACAATGAGCAGTTCTTC
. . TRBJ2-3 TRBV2 CASSDVGGRTDTQYF TGTGCCAGCAGTGATGTGGGGGGGCGCACAGATACGCAGTATTTT
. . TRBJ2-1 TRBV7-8 CASSHGGVVYNEQFF TGTGCCAGCAGCCACGGAGGGGTGGTATACAATGAGCAGTTCTTC
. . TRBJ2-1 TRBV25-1 CASSEHYEQFF TGTGCCAGCAGTGAGCACTATGAGCAGTTCTTC
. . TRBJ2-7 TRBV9 CASSSSYGEQYF TGTGCCAGCAGTTCTTCCTATGGCGAGCAGTACTTC
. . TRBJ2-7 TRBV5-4 CASSLRPLYEQYF TGTGCCAGCAGCTTAAGACCCCTATACGAGCAGTACTTC
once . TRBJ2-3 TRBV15 CATSRDRSLAASATDTQYF TGTGCCACCAGCAGAGATCGTAGTCTGGCCGCCAGCGCCACAGATACGCAGTATTTT
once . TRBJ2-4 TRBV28 CASSLRLGQEGGFRYF TGTGCCAGCAGTTTAAGGTTAGGGCAGGAAGGAGGGTTTCGGTACTTC
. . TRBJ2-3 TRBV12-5 CASGLKGIDTQYF TGTGCTAGTGGTCTCAAAGGAATAGATACGCAGTATTTT
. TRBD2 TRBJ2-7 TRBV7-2 CASSSSSGGYEQYF TGTGCCAGCAGCTCCTCTAGCGGGGGCTACGAGCAGTACTTC
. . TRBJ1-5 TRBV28 CASSSYSGRRNQPQHF TGTGCCAGCAGTTCCTACTCCGGACGGAGGAATCAGCCCCAGCATTTT
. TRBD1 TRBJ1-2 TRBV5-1 CASSFQGAEVSGYTF TGCGCCAGCAGCTTTCAGGGGGCTGAAGTCTCTGGCTACACCTTC
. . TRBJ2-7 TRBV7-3 CASSDLGSEQYF TGTGCCAGCAGCGATCTGGGCTCCGAGCAGTACTTC
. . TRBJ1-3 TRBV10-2 CASRWTSGNTIYF TGCGCCAGCAGGTGGACATCAGGAAACACCATATATTTT
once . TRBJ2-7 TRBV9 CASSVGGTVDYEQYF TGTGCCAGCAGCGTCGGCGGGACAGTGGACTACGAGCAGTACTTC
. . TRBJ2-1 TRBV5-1 CASSLGTLSYNEQFF TGCGCCAGCAGCCTCGGGACACTGTCCTACAATGAGCAGTTCTTC
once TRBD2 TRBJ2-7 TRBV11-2 CASSSLNPSGIGGQYF TGTGCCAGCAGCTCACTCAACCCTAGCGGGATTGGGGGGCAGTACTTC
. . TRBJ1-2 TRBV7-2 CASRNGGYYGYTF TGTGCCAGCAGAAATGGGGGCTACTATGGCTACACCTTC
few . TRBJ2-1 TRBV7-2 CASTPGAGEQFF TGTGCCAGCACCCCGGGGGCCGGTGAGCAGTTCTTC
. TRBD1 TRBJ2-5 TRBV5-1 CASSPGPRQGRETQYF TGCGCCAGCAGCCCCGGCCCCCGACAGGGGCGAGAGACCCAGTACTTC
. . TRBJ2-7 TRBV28 CASTTDVGRAFDEQYF TGTGCCAGCACTACTGACGTGGGCAGGGCATTCGACGAGCAGTACTTC
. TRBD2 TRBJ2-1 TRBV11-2 CASTRLAASYNEQFF TGTGCCAGCACACGACTAGCGGCCTCCTACAATGAGCAGTTCTTC
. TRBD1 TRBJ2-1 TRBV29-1 CSVRTGSYNEQFF TGCAGCGTTCGGACAGGGAGCTACAATGAGCAGTTCTTC
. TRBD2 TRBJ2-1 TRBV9 CASSVEPGLAYNEQFF TGTGCCAGCAGCGTAGAGCCGGGACTAGCTTACAATGAGCAGTTCTTC
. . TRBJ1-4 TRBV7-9 CASSPWVDSTNEKLFF TGTGCCAGCAGCCCCTGGGTAGACTCAACTAATGAAAAACTGTTTTTT
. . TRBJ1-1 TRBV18 CASSRVSGTEAFF TGTGCCAGCTCACGGGTGAGTGGCACTGAAGCTTTCTTT
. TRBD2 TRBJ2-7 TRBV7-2 CASSPGTSLSYEQYF TGTGCCAGCAGCCCGGGGACTAGCCTTTCCTACGAGCAGTACTTC
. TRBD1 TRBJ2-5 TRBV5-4 CASSLGGGRETQYF TGTGCCAGCAGCTTGGGAGGGGGCAGAGAGACCCAGTACTTC
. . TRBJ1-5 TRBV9 CASSPNPSNQPQHF TGTGCCAGCAGCCCCAACCCGTCTAATCAGCCCCAGCATTTT
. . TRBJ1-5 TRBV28 CASSLRHQPQHF TGTGCCAGCAGTTTACGGCATCAGCCCCAGCATTTT
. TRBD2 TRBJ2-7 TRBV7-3 CASSYSSGGPYEQYF TGTGCCAGCAGCTACTCTAGCGGAGGCCCCTACGAGCAGTACTTC
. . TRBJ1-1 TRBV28 CASLRNTEAFF TGTGCCAGCCTCCGGAACACTGAAGCTTTCTTT
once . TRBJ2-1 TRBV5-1 CASSYSGRGNEQFF TGCGCCAGCAGCTATTCGGGGCGTGGCAATGAGCAGTTCTTC
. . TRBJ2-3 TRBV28 CASSPTGVPYF TGTGCCAGCAGTCCCACGGGGGTCCCGTATTTT
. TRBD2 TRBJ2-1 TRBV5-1 CASSASGREREQFF TGCGCCAGCAGCGCTAGCGGGAGGGAGAGGGAGCAGTTCTTC
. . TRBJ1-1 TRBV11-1 CASSPYSGTEAFF TGTGCCAGCAGCCCCTATTCGGGGACTGAAGCTTTCTTT
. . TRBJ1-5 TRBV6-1 CASSDNRGNQPQHF TGTGCCAGCAGCGATAACAGGGGCAATCAGCCCCAGCATTTT
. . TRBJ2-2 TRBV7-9 CASSLGWALETGELFF TGTGCCAGCAGCTTGGGATGGGCTTTGGAGACCGGGGAGCTGTTTTTT
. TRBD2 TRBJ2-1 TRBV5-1 CASSSGLAYNEQFF TGCGCCAGCAGTTCAGGACTAGCTTACAATGAGCAGTTCTTC
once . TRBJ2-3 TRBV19 CASSRVPDTQYF TGTGCCAGTAGTAGGGTCCCAGATACGCAGTATTTT
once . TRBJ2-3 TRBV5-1 CASSFVGGLSTDTQYF TGCGCCAGCAGCTTTGTGGGAGGACTAAGCACAGATACGCAGTATTTT
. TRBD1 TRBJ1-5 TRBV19 CASTKTGEVNQPQHF TGTGCCAGTACCAAGACAGGGGAAGTCAATCAGCCCCAGCATTTT
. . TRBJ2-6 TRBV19 CASSPGRAGANVLTF TGTGCCAGTAGTCCAGGCAGGGCTGGGGCCAACGTCCTGACTTTC
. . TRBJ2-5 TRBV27 CASSDSVGTQYF TGTGCCAGCAGCGACTCCGTCGGGACCCAGTACTTC
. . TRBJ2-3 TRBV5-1 CASSLRVRGRTDTQYF TGCGCCAGCAGCTTGAGAGTCAGGGGCCGCACAGATACGCAGTATTTT
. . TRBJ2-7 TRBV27 CASGRASDPREQYF TGTGCCAGCGGCCGCGCGTCGGACCCCCGGGAGCAGTACTTC
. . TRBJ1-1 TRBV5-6 CASSFYTTNTEAFF TGTGCCAGCAGCTTTTATACGACTAACACTGAAGCTTTCTTT
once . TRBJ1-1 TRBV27 CASSFRRNNGAEAFF TGTGCCAGCAGTTTCAGGAGAAACAATGGGGCTGAAGCTTTCTTT
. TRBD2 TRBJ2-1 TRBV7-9 CASSDPTGGRSQYNEQFF TGTGCCAGCAGCGACCCGACTGGCGGGAGGTCCCAATACAATGAGCAGTTCTTC
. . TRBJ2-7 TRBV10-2 CASRRLGGGGGRNYEQYF TGCGCCAGCAGACGACTCGGGGGAGGAGGAGGAAGAAACTACGAGCAGTACTTC
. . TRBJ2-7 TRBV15 CATRAPSSYEQYF TGTGCCACCAGGGCACCCAGCTCCTACGAGCAGTACTTC
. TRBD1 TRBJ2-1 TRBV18 CASSSTGNGNEQFF TGTGCCAGCTCATCGACAGGGAACGGAAATGAGCAGTTCTTC
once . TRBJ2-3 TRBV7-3 CASSSGVAASTDTQYF TGTGCCAGCAGCTCCGGGGTAGCGGCTAGCACAGATACGCAGTATTTT
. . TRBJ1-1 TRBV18 CASSLIRDGAFF TGTGCCAGCTCACTCATCCGGGACGGAGCTTTCTTT